This TCR beta chain came from a study of blood T cell repertoires in COVID-19. TCRdb's copy holds only in-frame clones and misses some; the assay was immunoSEQ multiplex PCR. The top ten hold around 21% of the sample, which has 60,000 to 85,000 clones, 60% to 85% seen once. The germline V gene has CDR1 SGHTA and CDR2 FQGNSA. CDR3 length: 14 amino acids. V was clipped by 3 bases and J by 6 bases, with 12 bases between them. V gene TRBV7-2 combines with J gene TRBJ2-1; D possibly corresponds to TRBD2 (5 bases). Material for sequencing was peripheral blood. The receptor comes from an older man with acute or convalescent COVID-19. CDR3 bases: TGTGCCAGCAGCTTCAACACTAGGGCCAATGAGCAGTTCTTC. It encodes CASSFNTRANEQFF.